Sequencing of this TCR beta chain was carried out in a study of T cell clonality in common variable immunodeficiency. Assay: immunoSEQ multiplex PCR; the TCRdb copy retains only in-frame clones and omits some. This sample comprises more than 55,000 clones, none seen once only. In the case of this clone: The read gets to within 3 residues of the CDR3 end, and the germline J gene fills in the rest.

CDR3 length: 14 amino acids. Germline CDR1 and CDR2: LNHDA and SQIVND (reference sequence). Both groups were predominantly of Caucasian heritage. Sequencing used peripheral blood mononuclear cells. The chain recombines TRBV19 with TRBJ2-4; the match to TRBD1 covers 8 bases. The TCR was taken from a person aged 18 to 70 in good health. The CDR3 loop is CASKETGASYGQYF. The CDR3 bases that were read are TGTGCCAGTAAAGAGACAGGGGCTTCCTATGGT. The variable domain in full, with the rest retrieved from reference TRBV19 and TRBJ2-4, is DGGITQSPKYLFRKEGQNVTLSCEQNLNHDAMYWYRQDPGQGLRLIYYSQIVNDFQKGDIAEGYSVSREKKESFPLTVTSAQKNPTAFYLCASKETGASYGQYFGAGTRLSVL.